This is a list of T cell receptor beta chains from one sample in a study of T cell clones after liver transplantation. The table came from immunoSEQ multiplex PCR; TCRdb's copy has only in-frame clones and leaves some out. The data hold tens of thousands of clones, with around 70% observed a single time. This specimen was CD4+ T cells from blood, taken at the 22-month timepoint. Receptor source: a human patient who received a liver transplant. Some T cells may be transferred from the graft donor. Both conserved end residues are part of each CDR3. The D gene is left open where the match is weak. Some rows mark clone size as missing; the rest say once, few, many or name a class of expanded clone.

d_call clone_size j_call v_call cdr3_nt cdr3_aa
- - TRBJ2-6 TRBV9 TGTGCCAGCAGCTCTCAAGGATTTGTGGTCACAGGAAGCTCTGGGGCCAACGTCCTGACTTTC CASSSQGFVVTGSSGANVLTF
- once TRBJ2-3 TRBV5-6 TGTGCCAGCAGCTCGCTAGGGACAGGGGTCCTAGCGGGGGTAGATACGCAGTATTTT CASSSLGTGVLAGVDTQYF
TRBD2 - TRBJ2-7 TRBV11-2 TGTGCCAGCAGCTTATATGCTAGCGGGGGGGGAATCTACGAGCAGTACTTC CASSLYASGGGIYEQYF
TRBD1 - TRBJ2-7 TRBV5-6 TGTGCCAGCAGCTTGGCGGGGACAGGGGGATTGTACGAGCAGTACTTC CASSLAGTGGLYEQYF
TRBD2 - TRBJ2-3 TRBV6-1 TGTGCCAGCGAGGGGGTAGCGGGGGACGTAGATACGCAGTATTTT CASEGVAGDVDTQYF
- once TRBJ2-3 TRBV5-1 TGCGCCAGCAGCTTGGAGAGGCAGGCCTCAGATACGCAGTATTTT CASSLERQASDTQYF
- - TRBJ1-1 TRBV6-5 TGTGCCAGCAGTTACTCGGCAGGCACTGAAGCTTTCTTT CASSYSAGTEAFF
- - TRBJ1-1 TRBV19 TGTGCCAGTAGTGAAGACAGGAACACTGAAGCTTTCTTT CASSEDRNTEAFF
- - TRBJ2-2 TRBV6-4 TGTGCCAGCAGACCGGACATCGGAGCCGGGGAGCTGTTTTTT CASRPDIGAGELFF
- - TRBJ1-6 TRBV7-8 TGTGCCAGCAGCTTACGGGGATTTGGGAATTCACCCCTCCACTTT CASSLRGFGNSPLHF
- - TRBJ1-3 TRBV5-5 TGTGCCAGCAGCTTGGCTGAATTCTCTGGAAACACCATATATTTT CASSLAEFSGNTIYF
- - TRBJ2-4 TRBV13 TGTGCCAGCAGCTTTAACGGGGGGCGGACCTTAGCCAAAAACATTCAGTACTTC CASSFNGGRTLAKNIQYF
- - TRBJ1-3 TRBV18 TGTGCCAGCTTTACGGGCCAAGCCGAAGAAAACACCATATATTTT CASFTGQAEENTIYF
- once TRBJ2-3 TRBV19 TGTGCCAGTAGTACCGGCCTTGGCGGGGCGGATACGCAGTATTTT CASSTGLGGADTQYF
- - TRBJ2-1 TRBV11-2 TGTGCCAGCAGCTTAGATTCAGGGTCATACTACAATGAGCAGTTCTTC CASSLDSGSYYNEQFF
- - TRBJ2-7 TRBV7-2 TGTGCCAGCAGCTTAGCACGGGACTCCTACGAGCAGTACTTC CASSLARDSYEQYF
- - TRBJ2-3 TRBV7-9 TGTGCCAGCAGCGTCGGGGGGCTGGAGACAGATACGCAGTATTTT CASSVGGLETDTQYF
- - TRBJ1-4 TRBV15 TGTGCCACCAGCAGACTGGTAGGAGAAAAACTGTTTTTT CATSRLVGEKLFF
TRBD1 few TRBJ1-5 TRBV19 TGTGCCAGTAGTATGGGACAGGCGACTAGAAATCAGCCCCAGCATTTT CASSMGQATRNQPQHF
- - TRBJ1-2 TRBV6-1 TGTGCCAGCAGTGAAAGAGGGGATTATGGCTACACCTTC CASSERGDYGYTF
TRBD2 - TRBJ2-3 TRBV19 TGTGCCAGTAGTATAGTACCCCTAGCGGGGTACACAGATACGCAGTATTTT CASSIVPLAGYTDTQYF
TRBD1 - TRBJ1-2 TRBV30 TGTGCCTCCTCGGGACAGCAAAACTATGGCTACACCTTC CASSGQQNYGYTF
- - TRBJ2-1 TRBV4-1 TGCGCCAGCAGCCGAAACGGGGGAGGGGGGCGCTACAATGAGCAGTTCTTC CASSRNGGGGRYNEQFF
- once TRBJ2-4 TRBV11-2 TGTGCCAGCAGCGAAGGGGACATTCAGTACTTC CASSEGDIQYF
- - TRBJ1-1 TRBV19 TGTGCCAGTAGTATCCCATCCCGGAGACTCAACACTGAAGCTTTCTTT CASSIPSRRLNTEAFF
TRBD2 - TRBJ2-1 TRBV28 TGTGCCAGCAATTCTCAAGGCGGACTAGCATCGAGCTCCTACAATGAGCAGTTCTTC CASNSQGGLASSSYNEQFF
- few TRBJ1-1 TRBV14 TGTGCCAGCAGACCTACCTTTGAGAACACTGAAGCTTTCTTT CASRPTFENTEAFF
TRBD1 - TRBJ1-1 TRBV10-3 TGTGCCATCAGTATGGGACAGGAGGACACTGAAGCTTTCTTT CAISMGQEDTEAFF
- - TRBJ2-5 TRBV7-2 TGTGCCAGCAGCTTAGTTGGGGGGGCGGCAGAGACCCAGTACTTC CASSLVGGAAETQYF
- - TRBJ1-4 TRBV19 TGTGCCAGTAGTATCACGGGGGCAACTAATGAAAAACTGTTTTTT CASSITGATNEKLFF
- - TRBJ2-1 TRBV9 TGTGCCAGCAGCGTAGCGAGCAACAATGAGCAGTTCTTC CASSVASNNEQFF
TRBD1 - TRBJ2-3 TRBV10-3 TGTGCCATCAGTACAGGGGGCATGGATACGCAGTATTTT CAISTGGMDTQYF
- few TRBJ1-5 TRBV6-1 TGTGCCAGCGATGGGGAGACGGGCTTAGGCCCCCAGCATTTT CASDGETGLGPQHF